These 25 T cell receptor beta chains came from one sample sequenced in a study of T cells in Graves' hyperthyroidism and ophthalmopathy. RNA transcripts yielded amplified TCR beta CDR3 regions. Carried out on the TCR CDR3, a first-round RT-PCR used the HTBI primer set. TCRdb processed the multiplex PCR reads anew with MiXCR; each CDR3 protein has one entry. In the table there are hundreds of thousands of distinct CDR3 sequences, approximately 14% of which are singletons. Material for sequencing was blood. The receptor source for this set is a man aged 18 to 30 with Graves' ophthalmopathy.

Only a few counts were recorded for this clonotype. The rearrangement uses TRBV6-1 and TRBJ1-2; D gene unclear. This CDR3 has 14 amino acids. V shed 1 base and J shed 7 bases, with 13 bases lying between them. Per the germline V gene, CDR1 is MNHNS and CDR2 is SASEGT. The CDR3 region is CASSEGRDEGGYTF. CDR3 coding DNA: TGTGCCAGCAGTGAAGGGAGGGATGAGGGTGGCTACACCTTC.

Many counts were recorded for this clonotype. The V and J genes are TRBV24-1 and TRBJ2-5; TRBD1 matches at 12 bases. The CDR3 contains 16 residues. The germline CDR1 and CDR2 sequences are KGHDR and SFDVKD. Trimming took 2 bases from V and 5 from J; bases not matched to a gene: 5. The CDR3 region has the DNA TGTGCCACCAGTGATTCTCCGGGACAGGGGGCTGAGACCCAGTACTTC. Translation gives CATSDSPGQGAETQYF.

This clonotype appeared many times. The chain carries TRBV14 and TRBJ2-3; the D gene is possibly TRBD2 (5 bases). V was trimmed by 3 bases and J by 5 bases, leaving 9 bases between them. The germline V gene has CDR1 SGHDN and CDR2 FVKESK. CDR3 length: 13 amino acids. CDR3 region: CASSQGSGDTQYF. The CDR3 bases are TGTGCCAGCAGCCAGGGGAGTGGAGATACGCAGTATTTT.

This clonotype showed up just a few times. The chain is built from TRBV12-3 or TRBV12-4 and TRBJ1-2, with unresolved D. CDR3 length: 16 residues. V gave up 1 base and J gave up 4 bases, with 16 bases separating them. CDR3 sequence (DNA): TGTGCCAGCAGTTTAGATTTTAGTTTGGGCAGCTATGGCTACACCTTC. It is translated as CASSLDFSLGSYGYTF.

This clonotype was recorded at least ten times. The CDR3 nucleotides read TGTGCCAGCAGCGTAGTCCCCGCTGAAGCTTTCTTT. This codes for CASSVVPAEAFF. This sequence joins TRBV9 and TRBJ1-1, with D uncertain. The germline gives CDR1 SGDLS, CDR2 YYNGEE. The V gene lost 0 bases and the J gene lost 6 bases, with 6 bases spanning the gap. This CDR3 has 12 residues.

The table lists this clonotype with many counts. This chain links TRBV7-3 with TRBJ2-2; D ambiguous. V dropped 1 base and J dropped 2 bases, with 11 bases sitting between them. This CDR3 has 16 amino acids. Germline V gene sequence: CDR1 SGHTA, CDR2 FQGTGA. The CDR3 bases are TGTGCCAGCAGCTTAAACGCCAGAGAAAACACCGGGGAGCTGTTTTTT. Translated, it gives CASSLNARENTGELFF. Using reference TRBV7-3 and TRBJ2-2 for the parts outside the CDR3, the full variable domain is GAGVSQTPSNKVTEKGKYVELRCDPISGHTALYWYRQSLGQGPEFLIYFQGTGAADDSGLPNDRFFAVRPEGSVSTLKIQRTERGDSAVYLCASSLNARENTGELFFGEGSRLTVL.

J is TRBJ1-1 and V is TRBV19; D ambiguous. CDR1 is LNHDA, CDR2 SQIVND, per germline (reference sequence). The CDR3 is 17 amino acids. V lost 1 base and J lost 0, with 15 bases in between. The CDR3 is CASSIGATAFLNTEAFF. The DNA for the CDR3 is TGTGCCAGTAGTATAGGGGCGACGGCTTTTTTGAACACTGAAGCTTTCTTT. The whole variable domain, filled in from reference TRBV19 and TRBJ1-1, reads DGGITQSPKYLFRKEGQNVTLSCEQNLNHDAMYWYRQDPGQGLRLIYYSQIVNDFQKGDIAEGYSVSREKKESFPLTVTSAQKNPTAFYLCASSIGATAFLNTEAFFGQGTRLTVV.

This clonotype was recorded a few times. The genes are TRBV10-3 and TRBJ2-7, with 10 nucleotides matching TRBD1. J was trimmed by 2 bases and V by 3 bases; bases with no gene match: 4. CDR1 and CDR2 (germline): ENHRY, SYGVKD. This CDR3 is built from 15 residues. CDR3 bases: TGTGCCATCAGTGATCCGGGACAGGGGACCTACGAGCAGTACTTC. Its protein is CAISDPGQGTYEQYF.

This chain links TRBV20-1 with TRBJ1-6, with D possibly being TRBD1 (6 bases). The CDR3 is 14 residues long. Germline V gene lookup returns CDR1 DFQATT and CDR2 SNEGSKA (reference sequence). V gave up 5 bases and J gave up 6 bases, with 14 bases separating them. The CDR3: CSAGAGVFNSPLHF. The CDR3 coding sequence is TGCAGTGCTGGGGCAGGGGTATTTAATTCACCCCTCCACTTT.

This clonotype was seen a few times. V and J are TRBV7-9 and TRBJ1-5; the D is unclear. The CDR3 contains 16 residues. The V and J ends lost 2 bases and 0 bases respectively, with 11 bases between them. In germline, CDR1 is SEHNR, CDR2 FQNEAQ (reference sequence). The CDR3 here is CASSLWGSDSNQPQHF. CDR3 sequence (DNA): TGTGCCAGCAGCTTATGGGGTTCTGATAGCAATCAGCCCCAGCATTTT.

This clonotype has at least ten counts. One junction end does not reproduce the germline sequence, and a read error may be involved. For the CDR3, the DNA is TGTGCATGGAGCGGGGTAGCAGATACGCAGTATTTT. It translates to CAWSGVADTQYF. The chain employs TRBV30 and TRBJ2-3; 7 nucleotides agree with TRBD2. CDR1 is GTSNPN, CDR2 SVGIG, per germline (reference sequence). The CDR3 consists of 12 residues.

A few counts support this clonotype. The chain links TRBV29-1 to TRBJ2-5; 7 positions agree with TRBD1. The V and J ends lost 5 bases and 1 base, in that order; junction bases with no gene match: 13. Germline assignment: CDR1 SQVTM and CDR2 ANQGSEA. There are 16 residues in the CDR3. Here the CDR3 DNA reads TGCAGCGTTCGACAGGGTAGGAGGTTCGGCCAAGAGACCCAGTACTTC. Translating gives CSVRQGRRFGQETQYF.

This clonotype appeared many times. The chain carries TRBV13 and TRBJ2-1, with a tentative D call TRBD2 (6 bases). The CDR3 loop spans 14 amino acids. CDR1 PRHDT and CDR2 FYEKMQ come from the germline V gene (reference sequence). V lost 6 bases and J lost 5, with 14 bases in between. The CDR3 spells CASRPWDFHNEQFF. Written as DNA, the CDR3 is TGTGCCAGCAGACCCTGGGACTTTCACAATGAGCAGTTCTTC.

CDR3 nucleotides: TGTGCCAGCAGCTTAGGAGCAGGTTTGGGGACAGGTATTATAGAAGCTTTCTTT. Translating gives CASSLGAGLGTGIIEAFF. This rearrangement joins TRBV11-2 to TRBJ1-1; 8 bases are shared with TRBD1. Germline CDR1 and CDR2: SGHAT and FQNNGV. Trimming took 1 base from V and 8 from J; bases not matched to a gene: 18. There are 18 residues in the CDR3.

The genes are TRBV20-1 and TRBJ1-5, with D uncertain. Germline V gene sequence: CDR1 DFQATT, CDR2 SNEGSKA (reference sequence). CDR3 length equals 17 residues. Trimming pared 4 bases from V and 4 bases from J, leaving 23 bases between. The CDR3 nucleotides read TGCAGTGCTACAGACGGTCAATGGACGACCGGAAATCAGCCCCAGCATTTT. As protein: CSATDGQWTTGNQPQHF.

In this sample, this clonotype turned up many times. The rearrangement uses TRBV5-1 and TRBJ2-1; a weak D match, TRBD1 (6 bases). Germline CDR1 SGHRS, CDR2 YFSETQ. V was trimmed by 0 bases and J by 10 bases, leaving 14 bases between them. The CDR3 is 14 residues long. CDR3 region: CASSLAEMRGEQFF. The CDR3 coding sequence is TGCGCCAGCAGCTTGGCCGAGATGAGGGGGGAGCAGTTCTTC.

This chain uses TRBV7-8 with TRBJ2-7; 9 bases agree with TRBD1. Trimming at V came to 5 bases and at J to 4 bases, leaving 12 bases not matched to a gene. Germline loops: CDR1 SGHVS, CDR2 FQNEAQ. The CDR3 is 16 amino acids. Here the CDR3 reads CASSPSSGTGRYEQYF. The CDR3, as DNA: TGTGCCAGCAGCCCCAGTTCCGGGACAGGGCGGTACGAGCAGTACTTC.

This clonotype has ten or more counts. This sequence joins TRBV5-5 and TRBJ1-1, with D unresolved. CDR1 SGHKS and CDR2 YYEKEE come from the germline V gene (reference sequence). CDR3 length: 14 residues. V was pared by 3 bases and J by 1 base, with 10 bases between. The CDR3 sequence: CASSSSERNTEAFF. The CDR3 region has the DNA TGTGCCAGCAGCTCCTCCGAGAGGAACACTGAAGCTTTCTTT.

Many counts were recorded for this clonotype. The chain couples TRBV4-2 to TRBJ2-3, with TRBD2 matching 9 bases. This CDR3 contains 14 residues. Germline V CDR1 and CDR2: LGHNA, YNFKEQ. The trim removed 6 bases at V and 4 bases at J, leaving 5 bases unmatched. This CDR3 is CASRPSGDADTQYF. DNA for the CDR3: TGTGCCAGCAGGCCTAGCGGGGATGCAGATACGCAGTATTTT.

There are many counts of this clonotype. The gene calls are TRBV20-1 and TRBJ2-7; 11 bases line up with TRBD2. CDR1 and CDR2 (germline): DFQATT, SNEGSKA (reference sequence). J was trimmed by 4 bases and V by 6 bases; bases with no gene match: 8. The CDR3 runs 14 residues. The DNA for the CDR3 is TGCAGTGCGATTATAGCGGGAGGGTCTTACGAGCAGTACTTC. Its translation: CSAIIAGGSYEQYF.

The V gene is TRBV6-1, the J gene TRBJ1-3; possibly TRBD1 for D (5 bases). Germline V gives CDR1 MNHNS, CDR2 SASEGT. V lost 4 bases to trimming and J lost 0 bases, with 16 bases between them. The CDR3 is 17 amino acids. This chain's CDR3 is CASSVDFAGTSGNTIYF. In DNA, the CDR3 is TGTGCCAGCAGTGTCGATTTTGCGGGGACCTCTGGAAACACCATATATTTT.

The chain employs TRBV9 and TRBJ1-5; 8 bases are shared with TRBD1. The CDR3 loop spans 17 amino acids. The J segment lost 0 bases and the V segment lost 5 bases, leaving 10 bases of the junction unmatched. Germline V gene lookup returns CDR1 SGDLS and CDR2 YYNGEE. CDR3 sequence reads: CASSESGGPYSNQPQHF. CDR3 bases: TGTGCCAGCAGTGAATCAGGGGGCCCTTATAGCAATCAGCCCCAGCATTTT.

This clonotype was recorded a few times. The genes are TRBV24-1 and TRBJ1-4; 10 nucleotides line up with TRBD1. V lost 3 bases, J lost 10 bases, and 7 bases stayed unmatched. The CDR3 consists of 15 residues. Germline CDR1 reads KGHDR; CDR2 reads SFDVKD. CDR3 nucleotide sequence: TGTGCCACCAGTGATGCCGGGACAGGGGTTTCAAAACTGTTTTTT. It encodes CATSDAGTGVSKLFF.

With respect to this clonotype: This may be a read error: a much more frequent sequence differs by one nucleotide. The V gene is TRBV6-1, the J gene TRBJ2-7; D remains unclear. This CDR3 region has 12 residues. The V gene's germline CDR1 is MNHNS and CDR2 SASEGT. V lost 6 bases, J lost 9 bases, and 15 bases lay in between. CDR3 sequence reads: CASRTPFLAQYF. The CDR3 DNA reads TGTGCCAGCAGAACCCCCTTTTTGGCGCAGTACTTC.

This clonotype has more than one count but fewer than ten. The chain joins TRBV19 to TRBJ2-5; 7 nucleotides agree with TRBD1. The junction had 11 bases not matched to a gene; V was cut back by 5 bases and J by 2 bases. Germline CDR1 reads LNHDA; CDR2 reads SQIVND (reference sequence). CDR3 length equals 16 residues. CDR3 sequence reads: CASSAYRGRAQETQYF. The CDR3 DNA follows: TGTGCCAGTAGTGCCTACAGGGGAAGGGCTCAAGAGACCCAGTACTTC.